What follows is one T cell receptor (beta chain) and its context. The antigen is undetermined. This entry comes from a study of Ad26.COV2.S vaccination and SARS-CoV-2 variants. Overall study: In the study, Ad26.COV2.S was injected intramuscularly once, or twice 56 days apart.

Findings of the study overall: There was a possibility that the TCR breadth and depth analyses underestimated total T cell responses. While placebo recipients had lower spike-specific TCR breadth, vaccine recipients had more.

Documented treatment: roughly 19 received Ad26.COV2.S at low or high dose, single or two shots; about 5 received placebo; per-sample allocation not given. After the first vaccine or placebo injection, samples were drawn on day 63. An Ad26 vector was used to express Wuhan-strain SARS-CoV-2 spike as the vaccine. Germline lookup yields CDR1 MRHNA and CDR2 SNTAGT. J gave up 0 bases and V 6 bases, and 3 bases lay outside the gene matches. The CDR3 length is 15 residues. Using immunoSEQ multiplex PCR, the repertoire was profiled, and TCRdb retains in-frame clones only, with some absent. Among 300,000 to 400,000 clones listed, 70% to 90% were seen once.

The receptor's source is a person between 18 and 65 years old who received the Ad26.COV2.S COVID-19 vaccine or a placebo. This chain joins TRBV6-4 and TRBJ2-1; TRBD2 matches at 9 bases. This material consisted of peripheral blood, taken in a trial of Ad26.COV2.S vaccine versus placebo. The CDR3 spells CASSLSGSSYNEQFF. The DNA for the CDR3 is TGTGCCAGCAGCCTTAGCGGGAGCTCCTACAATGAGCAGTTCTTC.